These 14 T cell receptor beta chains were all obtained from the same sample, sequenced in a study of shared clonotypes between healthy human individuals (dated by TCRdb to 2018 to 2020). The library was made by the immunoSEQ multiplex PCR assay. TCRdb took over this immuneACCESS table, retaining in-frame rearrangements with V and J assigned. Such tables are incomplete; in checked studies, under half of the missing clones stem from an unresolved V gene, and the remainder is unexplained. The sample contains some 2,000,000 clones, approximately 95% of them found a single time. 0.1% to 0.15% of the sample comes from the top ten. Sequencing input: naive CD4+ T cells sorted from blood. The cell subset or site tag for this specimen amounts to: CD45RA+ positively selected. The receptors shown here come from a man younger than 35 in good health.

The chain is built from TRBV19 and TRBJ2-2; D unclear. This CDR3 has 14 residues. Germline CDR1 reads LNHDA; CDR2 reads SQIVND (reference sequence). The V gene lost 1 base and the J gene lost 4 bases, with 7 bases spanning the gap. This CDR3 is CASSIAAPTGELFF. In DNA, the CDR3 is TGTGCCAGTAGTATAGCCGCGCCCACCGGGGAGCTGTTTTTT. The full variable domain, in which reference TRBV19 and TRBJ2-2 provide the parts outside the CDR3, is DGGITQSPKYLFRKEGQNVTLSCEQNLNHDAMYWYRQDPGQGLRLIYYSQIVNDFQKGDIAEGYSVSREKKESFPLTVTSAQKNPTAFYLCASSIAAPTGELFFGEGSRLTVL.

The chain is built from TRBV28 and TRBJ1-5; no clear D gene. Trimming left V 3 bases short and J 0 bases short, with 9 bases between. Per the germline V gene, CDR1 is MDHEN and CDR2 is SYDVKM. There are 15 residues in the CDR3. CDR3 bases: TGTGCCAGCAGTTTGCAGACGGATAGCAATCAGCCCCAGCATTTT. This encodes CASSLQTDSNQPQHF.

This chain links TRBV5-4 with TRBJ2-3; possible D gene TRBD2, 6 bases. The CDR3 covers 14 residues. The V end lost 5 bases, the J end lost 4 bases, and 14 bases lay between the germline ends. From germline, CDR1 is SGHNT and CDR2 YYREEE (reference sequence). CDR3 DNA sequence: TGTGCCAGCAGTCATTTCGGCGGGGCAGATACGCAGTATTTT. It is translated as CASSHFGGADTQYF.

The rearrangement joins TRBV28 to TRBJ2-7; D might be TRBD1 or TRBD2, each matching 6 bases. The V gene's germline CDR1 is MDHEN and CDR2 SYDVKM. The CDR3 covers 14 residues. V shed 3 bases and J shed 1 base, with 10 bases lying between them. The CDR3 DNA follows: TGTGCCAGCAGTTTGTCGGGGGCATCCTACGAGCAGTACTTC. It translates to CASSLSGASYEQYF.

The chain is built from TRBV5-1 and TRBJ2-7, with D perhaps assigned TRBD1 or TRBD2 (6 bases each). Germline V gene lookup returns CDR1 SGHRS and CDR2 YFSETQ. The CDR3 loop spans 14 amino acids. V gave up 0 bases and J gave up 8 bases, with 15 bases separating them. This chain's CDR3 is CASSLAEGVGKQYF. Here the CDR3 DNA reads TGCGCCAGCAGCTTGGCGGAGGGGGTCGGAAAGCAGTACTTC.

The chain employs TRBV28 and TRBJ2-5; D is ambiguous. This CDR3 spans 14 amino acids. Germline values: CDR1 MDHEN, CDR2 SYDVKM. V lost 4 bases and J 0 bases, leaving 9 bases between the germline ends. The CDR3 DNA reads TGTGCCAGCAGTTCCCCGGCCAACCAAGAGACCCAGTACTTC. This encodes CASSSPANQETQYF. Using reference TRBV28 and TRBJ2-5 for the parts outside the CDR3, the full variable domain is DVKVTQSSRYLVKRTGEKVFLECVQDMDHENMFWYRQDPGLGLRLIYFSYDVKMKEKGDIPEGYSVSREKKERFSLILESASTNQTSMYLCASSSPANQETQYFGPGTRLLVL.

The chain combines TRBV6-5 with TRBJ2-1; 8 bases align to TRBD1. The germline V gene has CDR1 MNHEY and CDR2 SVGAGI. Germline trimming cut 6 bases from V and 3 bases from J; bases unmatched to any gene: 7. The CDR3 has 15 amino acids. CDR3 nucleotides: TGTGCCAGCAGATGGCAGGGGGCGAACTACAATGAGCAGTTCTTC. Translated, it gives CASRWQGANYNEQFF.

This sequence joins TRBV6-4 and TRBJ2-7; D gene unclear. Germline V gene data show CDR1 as MRHNA and CDR2 as SNTAGT. The germline V and J ends were trimmed by 0 bases and 5 bases, with 8 bases remaining between them. The CDR3 covers 13 residues. The chain's CDR3 is CASSDSGVDEQYF. In DNA, the CDR3 is TGTGCCAGCAGTGACTCGGGCGTTGACGAGCAGTACTTC.

The chain links TRBV6-1 to TRBJ1-2; D might be TRBD1 (5 bases). CDR1 and CDR2 from the germline V gene are MNHNS and SASEGT. The CDR3 spans 16 residues. V lost 4 bases, J lost 0 bases, and 15 bases lay in between. The CDR3 sequence: CASSALVGDTNYGYTF. The DNA for the CDR3 is TGTGCCAGCAGTGCATTAGTGGGGGATACTAACTATGGCTACACCTTC.

This sequence joins TRBV28 and TRBJ2-7; D is perhaps TRBD1 (7 bases). CDR3 length: 15 residues. V lost 6 bases, J lost 2 bases, and 17 bases lay in between. The germline CDR1 and CDR2 sequences are MDHEN and SYDVKM. The DNA of the CDR3 is TGTGCCAGCAGCCTTCTTGCAGGGGGGACCTACGAGCAGTACTTC. Translation gives CASSLLAGGTYEQYF.

The gene calls are TRBV5-6 and TRBJ2-5; D gene ambiguous. Germline V lookup: CDR1 SGHDT, CDR2 YYEEEE. The CDR3 covers 16 residues. The V gene lost 4 bases and the J gene lost 2 bases, with 18 bases spanning the gap. CDR3: CASSPAVLAWQETQYF. The CDR3 region has the DNA TGTGCCAGCAGCCCGGCGGTTTTGGCGTGGCAAGAGACCCAGTACTTC. Combining the CDR3 with reference TRBV5-6 and TRBJ2-5 gives the whole variable domain DAGVTQSPTHLIKTRGQQVTLRCSPKSGHDTVSWYQQALGQGPQFIFQYYEEEERQRGNFPDRFSGHQFPNYSSELNVNALLLGDSALYLCASSPAVLAWQETQYFGPGTRLLVL.

The rearrangement links TRBV9 to TRBJ2-2; TRBD1 matches at 7 bases. After removal of 3 bases from V and 1 base from J, the junction contained 3 bases not matched to a gene. Germline V gene sequence: CDR1 SGDLS, CDR2 YYNGEE. This CDR3 spans 15 amino acids. The CDR3 DNA sequence: TGTGCCAGCAGCGCCGGGACAGTGAACACCGGGGAGCTGTTTTTT. Residues: CASSAGTVNTGELFF.

Of note for this clone: Different DNA sequences within this sample yield the same CDR3. The rearrangement links TRBV30 to TRBJ2-2; D may correspond to TRBD1 or TRBD2 (5 bases each). Trimming stripped 1 base from V and 6 bases from J, with 6 bases between. The CDR3 covers 12 residues. In germline, CDR1 is GTSNPN, CDR2 SVGIG (reference sequence). The CDR3 bases are TGTGCCTGGAGTGGAGGGGCCGGGGAGCTGTTTTTT. It codes for CAWSGGAGELFF. The full variable domain, with the rest looked up from reference TRBV30 and TRBJ2-2, is SQTIHQWPATLVQPVGSPLSLECTVEGTSNPNLYWYRQAAGRGLQLLFYSVGIGQISSEVPQNLSASRPQDRQFILSSKKLLLSDSGFYLCAWSGGAGELFFGEGSRLTVL.

The chain joins TRBV9 to TRBJ2-3, with TRBD1 as a possible D gene (6 bases). CDR1 and CDR2 (germline): SGDLS, YYNGEE. The CDR3 loop spans 16 amino acids. Between the trimmed V and J ends, which lost 5 bases and 2 bases, there was a span of 18 bases. This CDR3 is CASSGTGTPSTDTQYF. CDR3 DNA: TGTGCCAGCAGTGGAACAGGGACCCCTTCCACAGATACGCAGTATTTT.